This T cell receptor beta chain was sequenced in a study of blood T cell repertoires in COVID-19. Looking at the study overall: Donors in the United States, Italy and Spain gave samples during acute or convalescent COVID-19. Sources were T cells, B-cell-depleted T cells, or PBMCs; the material itself was cDNA or gDNA.

Source study methods: It was from reference gene primer amplification that nucleated cell counts were estimated. TCRdb keeps only in-frame clones here, not all; method: immunoSEQ multiplex PCR. V and J calls and clone size come straight from that table; D and trimming were deduced from the DNA. The sample records 200,000 to 250,000 clones, approximately 80% being singletons. Sequences were obtained from peripheral blood. This TCR came from a human donor in a cohort sampled during active COVID-19.

CDR3 loop: CASTQAGLSTDTQYF. The CDR3 nucleotides are TGTGCCAGCACACAGGCGGGACTAAGCACAGATACGCAGTATTTT. The genes are TRBV7-2 and TRBJ2-3; 7 nucleotides match TRBD2. With V trimmed by 7 bases and J by 0 bases, 7 bases remained unmatched. The germline V gene has CDR1 SGHTA and CDR2 FQGNSA. The CDR3 length is 15 residues.